This entry lists 15 T cell receptor beta chains sequenced from one sample in a study of PD-1 blockade in classical Hodgkin lymphoma. Each and every patient relapsed after autologous stem cell transplantation, and patients got differing brentuximab vedotin exposure. Libraries were prepared by immunoSEQ multiplex PCR; TCRdb keeps only in-frame clonotypes and omits some of them. The table lists tens of thousands of clones, around 90% of them singletons. This specimen was peripheral blood mononuclear cells (PBMCs), taken before the second cycle of nivolumab. The receptors here all came from a human donor with classical Hodgkin lymphoma.

The V gene is TRBV7-9, the J gene TRBJ2-1; D gene unclear. This CDR3 is built from 11 residues. With 5 bases removed from V and 9 bases from J, the gap between germline ends came to 8 bases. CDR1 is SEHNR, CDR2 FQNEAQ, per germline (reference sequence). The CDR3 loop reads CASSVGPEQFF. Written as DNA, the CDR3 is TGTGCCAGCAGCGTTGGACCTGAGCAGTTCTTC.

The chain is built from TRBV5-1 and TRBJ1-2; no clear D. V lost 0 bases, J lost 0 bases, and 9 bases lay in between. Germline CDR1 SGHRS, CDR2 YFSETQ. The CDR3 is 15 residues long. CDR3 sequence: CASSLVSGANYGYTF. As DNA, the CDR3 is TGCGCCAGCAGCTTGGTGTCCGGGGCTAACTATGGCTACACCTTC.

The chain employs TRBV7-9 and TRBJ2-7; no clear D. V gave up 4 bases and J gave up 0 bases, with 7 bases separating them. This CDR3 has 13 residues. Looked up from germline, CDR1 is SEHNR and CDR2 is FQNEAQ (reference sequence). The CDR3, as DNA: TGTGCCAGCAGCTCTCCGGGCTCCTACGAGCAGTACTTC. It yields the protein CASSSPGSYEQYF.

This clone was detected only a few times. V and J are TRBV5-1 and TRBJ2-7; 11 nucleotides align to TRBD2. This CDR3 spans 14 amino acids. The junction had 6 bases not matched to a gene; V was cut back by 4 bases and J by 6 bases. The germline CDR1 and CDR2 sequences are SGHRS and YFSETQ. CDR3 sequence: CASSDSGGAVEQYF. For the CDR3, the DNA is TGCGCCAGCAGCGATAGCGGGGGGGCGGTCGAGCAGTACTTC.

The V call is TRBV9, the J call TRBJ1-3; 7 positions agree with TRBD1. CDR3 length: 14 residues. V lost 3 bases and J lost 2; bases outside the gene matches: 2. CDR1 and CDR2 from the germline V gene are SGDLS and YYNGEE. Written as DNA, the CDR3 is TGTGCCAGCAGCGCGGGGACAGCTGGAAACACCATATATTTT. Protein product: CASSAGTAGNTIYF.

The chain uses TRBV28 and TRBJ1-6, with D unclear. Germline V gene data show CDR1 as MDHEN and CDR2 as SYDVKM. This CDR3 contains 11 residues. V was trimmed by 5 bases and J by 7 bases, leaving 3 bases between them. The DNA of the CDR3 is TGTGCCAGCAGTAAGAATTCACCCCTCCACTTT. It encodes CASSKNSPLHF.

The rearrangement links TRBV5-5 to TRBJ1-1; a weak D match, TRBD1 (6 bases). Germline CDR1 is SGHKS and CDR2 is YYEKEE (reference sequence). V was pared by 4 bases and J by 1 base, with 14 bases between. CDR3 size: 15 residues. The CDR3 region has the DNA TGTGCCAGCAGCGACGATACGGGGGCGAACACTGAAGCTTTCTTT. Translation: CASSDDTGANTEAFF.

This chain uses TRBV27 with TRBJ2-7, with D possibly being TRBD1 (6 bases). The CDR3 totals 14 residues. V lost 7 bases and J lost 6, with 19 bases in between. Germline lookup yields CDR1 MNHEY and CDR2 SMNVEV (reference sequence). CDR3 nucleotides: TGTGCCAGCACCCTTTCTAGGGGGAGAGGCGAGCAGTACTTC. Translated, it gives CASTLSRGRGEQYF.

This sequence joins TRBV5-1 and TRBJ2-5, with D possibly matching TRBD2 (5 bases). Germline loops: CDR1 SGHRS, CDR2 YFSETQ. Trimming took off 0 bases at V and 1 base at J, with 10 bases between the two ends. The CDR3 loop spans 15 amino acids. The CDR3 coding sequence is TGCGCCAGCAGCTTGGTTTGGCGGGTCCAAGAGACCCAGTACTTC. Its protein is CASSLVWRVQETQYF.

The chain has TRBV6-1 and TRBJ1-1; 10 nucleotides align to TRBD1. The CDR3 runs to 15 residues. Germline V lookup: CDR1 MNHNS, CDR2 SASEGT. The V gene end was trimmed by 4 bases and the J gene end by 3 bases; junction bases not matched to a gene: 5. The CDR3 nucleotides read TGTGCCAGCAGTGGATGGGACAGGGGACACACTGAAGCTTTCTTT. Amino acid sequence: CASSGWDRGHTEAFF.

The chain recombines TRBV2 with TRBJ2-7, with no clear D. The ends were cut back, 8 bases at V and 4 bases at J, with 9 bases in the middle. Germline loops: CDR1 SNHLY, CDR2 FYNNEI. The CDR3 spans 11 residues. In DNA, the CDR3 is TGTGCCAGCTGGGAACCTTACGAGCAGTACTTC. Translating gives CASWEPYEQYF.

The V call is TRBV5-1, the J call TRBJ2-3; D not resolved. CDR1 and CDR2 from the germline V gene are SGHRS and YFSETQ. The V and J ends lost 3 bases and 2 bases respectively, with 4 bases between them. CDR3 length: 12 amino acids. CDR3 nucleotides: TGCGCCAGCAGCTCGACCACAGATACGCAGTATTTT. It encodes CASSSTTDTQYF.

The CDR3 DNA is TGTGCCAGCAGCCCAGGCGTGGGGGCTCGGAATGAAAAACTGTTTTTT. This gives the protein CASSPGVGARNEKLFF. The chain employs TRBV7-8 and TRBJ1-4; D perhaps matches TRBD1 (6 bases). Trimming took off 5 bases at V and 5 bases at J, with 18 bases between the two ends. CDR1 and CDR2 from the germline V gene are SGHVS and FQNEAQ. The CDR3 has 16 amino acids.

The chain employs TRBV28 and TRBJ2-7, with D tentatively TRBD1 or TRBD2 (6 bases each). Germline V gene data show CDR1 as MDHEN and CDR2 as SYDVKM. Trimming cost V 5 bases and J 4 bases, with 18 bases left between them. The CDR3 is 15 residues long. The CDR3 is CASSLLSGALYEQYF. The CDR3 DNA sequence: TGTGCCAGCAGTCTTCTCTCGGGGGCCTTATACGAGCAGTACTTC.

The chain carries TRBV7-9 and TRBJ1-2; D remains unclear. The CDR3 runs 11 residues. Trimming stripped 4 bases from V and 8 bases from J, with 8 bases between. Per the germline V gene, CDR1 is SEHNR and CDR2 is FQNEAQ (reference sequence). CDR3 amino acids: CASSSLGGYTF. The DNA for the CDR3 is TGTGCCAGCAGCTCTCTTGGCGGCTACACCTTC. The variable domain in full, with the rest retrieved from reference TRBV7-9 and TRBJ1-2, is DTGVSQNPRHKITKRGQNVTFRCDPISEHNRLYWYRQTLGQGPEFLTYFQNEAQLEKSRLLSDRFSAERPKGSFSTLEIQRTEQGDSAMYLCASSSLGGYTFGSGTRLTVV.